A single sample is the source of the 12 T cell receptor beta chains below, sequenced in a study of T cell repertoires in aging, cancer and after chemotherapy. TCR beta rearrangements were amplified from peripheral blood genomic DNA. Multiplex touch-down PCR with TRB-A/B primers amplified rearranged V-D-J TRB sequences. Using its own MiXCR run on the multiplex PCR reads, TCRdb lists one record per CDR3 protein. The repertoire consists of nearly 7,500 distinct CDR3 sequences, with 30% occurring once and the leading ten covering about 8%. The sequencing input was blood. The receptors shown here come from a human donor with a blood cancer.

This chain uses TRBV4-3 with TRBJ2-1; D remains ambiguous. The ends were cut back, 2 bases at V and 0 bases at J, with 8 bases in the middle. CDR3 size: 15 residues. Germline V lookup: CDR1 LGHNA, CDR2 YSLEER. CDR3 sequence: CASSQLLSSYNEQFF. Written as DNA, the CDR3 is TGCGCCAGCAGCCAACTACTGAGCTCCTACAATGAGCAGTTCTTC.

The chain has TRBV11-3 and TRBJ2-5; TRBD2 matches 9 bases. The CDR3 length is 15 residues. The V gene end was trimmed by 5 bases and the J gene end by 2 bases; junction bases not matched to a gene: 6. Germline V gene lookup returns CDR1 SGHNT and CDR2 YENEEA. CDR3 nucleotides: TGTGCCAGCAGCCCTGTCGCGGGGGGGCAAGAGACCCAGTACTTC. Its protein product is CASSPVAGGQETQYF.

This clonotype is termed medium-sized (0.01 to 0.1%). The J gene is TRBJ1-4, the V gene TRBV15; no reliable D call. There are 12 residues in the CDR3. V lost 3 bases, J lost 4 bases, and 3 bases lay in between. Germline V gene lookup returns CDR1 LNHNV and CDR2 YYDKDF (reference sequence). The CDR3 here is CATSRHNEKLFF. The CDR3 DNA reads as TGTGCCACCAGCAGGCATAATGAAAAACTGTTTTTT.

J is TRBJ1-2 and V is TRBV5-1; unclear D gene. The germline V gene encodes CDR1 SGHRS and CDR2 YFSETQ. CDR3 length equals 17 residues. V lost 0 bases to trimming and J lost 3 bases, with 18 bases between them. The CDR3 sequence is CASSLESRSHAHYGYTF. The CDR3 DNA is TGCGCCAGCAGCTTGGAAAGTCGGTCCCACGCCCACTATGGCTACACCTTC.

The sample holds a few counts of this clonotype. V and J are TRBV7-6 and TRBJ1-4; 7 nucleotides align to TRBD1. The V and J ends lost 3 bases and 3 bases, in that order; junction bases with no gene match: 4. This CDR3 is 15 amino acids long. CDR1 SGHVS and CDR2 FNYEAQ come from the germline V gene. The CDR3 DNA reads TGTGCCAGCAGCTTGGGACAGCTATCTAATGAAAAACTGTTTTTT. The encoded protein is CASSLGQLSNEKLFF. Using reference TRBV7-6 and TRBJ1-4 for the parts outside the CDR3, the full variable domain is GAGVSQSPRYKVTKRGQDVALRCDPISGHVSLYWYRQALGQGPEFLTYFNYEAQQDKSGLPNDRFSAERPEGSISTLTIQRTEQRDSAMYRCASSLGQLSNEKLFFGSGTQLSVL.

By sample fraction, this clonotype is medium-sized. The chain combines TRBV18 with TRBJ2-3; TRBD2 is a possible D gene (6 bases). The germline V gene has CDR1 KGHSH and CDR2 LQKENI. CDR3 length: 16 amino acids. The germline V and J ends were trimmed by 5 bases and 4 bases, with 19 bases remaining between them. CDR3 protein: CASSDSPGLLADTQYF. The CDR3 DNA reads TGTGCCAGCTCAGACTCCCCGGGACTCCTGGCAGATACGCAGTATTTT.

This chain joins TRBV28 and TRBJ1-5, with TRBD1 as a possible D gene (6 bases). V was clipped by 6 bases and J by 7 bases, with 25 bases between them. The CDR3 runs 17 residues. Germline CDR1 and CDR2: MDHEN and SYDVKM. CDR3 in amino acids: CASSPGAAGPRGQPQHF. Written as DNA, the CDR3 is TGTGCCAGCAGCCCTGGGGCGGCAGGACCTAGGGGGCAGCCCCAGCATTTT.

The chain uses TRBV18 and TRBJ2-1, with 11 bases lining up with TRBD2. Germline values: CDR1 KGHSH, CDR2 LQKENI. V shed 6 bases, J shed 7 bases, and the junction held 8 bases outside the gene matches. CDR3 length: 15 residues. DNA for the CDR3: TGTGCCAGCTCGCTTACTAGCGGGGGACTGAATGAGCAGTTCTTC. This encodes CASSLTSGGLNEQFF. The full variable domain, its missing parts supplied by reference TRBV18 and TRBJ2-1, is NAGVMQNPRHLVRRRGQEARLRCSPMKGHSHVYWYRQLPEEGLKFMVYLQKENIIDESGMPKERFSAEFPKEGPSILRIQQVVRGDSAAYFCASSLTSGGLNEQFFGPGTRLTVL.

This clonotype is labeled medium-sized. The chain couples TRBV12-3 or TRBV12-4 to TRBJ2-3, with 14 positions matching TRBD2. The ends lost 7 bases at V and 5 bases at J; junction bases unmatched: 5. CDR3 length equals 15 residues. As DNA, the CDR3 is TGTGCCAGCACCACGACTAGCGGGGGGGGAGATACGCAGTATTTT. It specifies CASTTTSGGGDTQYF.

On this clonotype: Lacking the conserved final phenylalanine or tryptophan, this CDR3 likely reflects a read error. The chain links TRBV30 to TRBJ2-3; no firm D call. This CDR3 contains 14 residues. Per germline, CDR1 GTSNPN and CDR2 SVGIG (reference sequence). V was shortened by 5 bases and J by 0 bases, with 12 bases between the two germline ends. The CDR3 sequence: CAWLQSSSTDTQYS. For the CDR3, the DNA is TGTGCCTGGCTACAGAGCTCTAGCACAGATACGCAGTATTCT.

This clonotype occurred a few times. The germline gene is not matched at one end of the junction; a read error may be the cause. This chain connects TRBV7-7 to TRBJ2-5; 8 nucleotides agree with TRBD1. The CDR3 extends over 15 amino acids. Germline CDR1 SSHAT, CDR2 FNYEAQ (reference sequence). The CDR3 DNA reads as TGTGCTAGCAGCTTCGACAGGGGTGGTCAAGAGACCCAGTACTTC. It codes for CASSFDRGGQETQYF.

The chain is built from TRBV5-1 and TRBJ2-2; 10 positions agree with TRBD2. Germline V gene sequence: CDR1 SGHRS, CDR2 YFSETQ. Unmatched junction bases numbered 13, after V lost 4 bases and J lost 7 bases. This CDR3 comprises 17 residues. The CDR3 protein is CASSPTTLAGAGGELFF. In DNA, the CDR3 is TGCGCCAGCAGCCCCACTACTCTAGCGGGGGCCGGCGGGGAGCTGTTTTTT.